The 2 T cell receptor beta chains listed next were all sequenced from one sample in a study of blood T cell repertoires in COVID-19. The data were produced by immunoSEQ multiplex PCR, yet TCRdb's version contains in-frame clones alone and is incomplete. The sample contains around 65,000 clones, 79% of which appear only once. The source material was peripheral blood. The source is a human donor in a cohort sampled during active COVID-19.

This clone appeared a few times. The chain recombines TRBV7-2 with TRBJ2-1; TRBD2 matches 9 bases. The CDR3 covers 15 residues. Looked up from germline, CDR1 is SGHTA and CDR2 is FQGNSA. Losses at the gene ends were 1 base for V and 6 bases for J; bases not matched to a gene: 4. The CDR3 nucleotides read TGTGCCAGCAGCTTAGTAGCGGGAGCGTCCAATGAGCAGTTCTTC. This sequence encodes CASSLVAGASNEQFF.

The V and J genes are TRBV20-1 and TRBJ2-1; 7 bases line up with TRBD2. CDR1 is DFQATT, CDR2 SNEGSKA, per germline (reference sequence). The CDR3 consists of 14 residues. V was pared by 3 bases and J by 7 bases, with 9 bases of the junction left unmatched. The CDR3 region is CSASDLGLWNEQFF. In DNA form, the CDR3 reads TGCAGTGCTAGTGACCTGGGACTATGGAATGAGCAGTTCTTC.